This T cell receptor (beta chain) emerged from a study of breast tumors, draining lymph nodes, adjacent tissues (dated by TCRdb to the mid-2010s). Regarding the research as a whole: The study compared TCR beta repertoires across tumor, adjacent nontumor tissue and axillary lymph nodes from breast cancer patients. The study aimed to assess the relationships and possible T-cell exchange between tumor, surrounding tissue and draining lymph node repertoires in human breast cancer. The research as a whole found: The conclusion that tumor T cells originate in lymph nodes was framed as consistent with a hypothesis rather than directly demonstrated. Tumors showed preferential V and J gene usage, and their T-cell repertoire diversity fell below that of lymph nodes yet above that of nontumor tissue. The data were considered consistent with the idea that most tumor T cells come from the lymph node and then expand in tumor tissue. Tumor and nontumor tissue repertoires were significantly more similar in luminal-like than in basal-like breast cancer.

Lymph node samples were obtained from the axillary draining lymph nodes of breast cancer patients. The germline ends are 19 bases apart after V is trimmed by 4 bases and J by 7 bases. Taken from the germline V gene (reference sequence), the CDR1 and CDR2 loops are SEHNR and FQNEAQ. Including cysteine and phenylalanine, the CDR3 has 16 amino acids. This entry keeps only the CDR3 DNA: 48 bases, framed from base 1. This clonotype was seen at least ten times. What this receptor recognizes is not known. The input lacks base qualities; no much larger clone sits a single base away. Data came from an Illumina HiSeq 2000. Multiplex PCR amplification was used to build the TCR beta chain libraries. The amplified TCR beta chain products were analyzed by high-throughput sequencing. In-frame beta chains were kept once TCRdb had trimmed the public reads at Q25 with fastp and called clones with MiXCR. Records with the same CDR3 protein are collapsed into one entry carrying the most frequent genes and DNA. This sample comprises 150,000 to 200,000 distinct CDR3 sequences, around a third of them detected only once. The ten largest clones represent less than 4% of the sample.

The sequence was collected from a female donor with breast cancer. Some clones in this sample may be carry-over from other donors' samples. The chain is encoded by TRBV7-9 joined to TRBJ1-4; matching of 5 bases hints at TRBD1 as the D gene. The sample consisted of axillary lymph node tissue. The nucleotides are TGTGCCAGCAGCTCTCAGAGGGGCTCCCTTGGTGAAAAACTGTTTTTT. Its translation is CASSSQRGSLGEKLFF.